Listed below are T cell receptor beta chains from one sample, sequenced in a study of shared clonotypes between healthy human individuals. Here immunoSEQ multiplex PCR was the method, and the copy in TCRdb shows in-frame clones only, minus some. The sample carries about 610,000 clones, roughly 95% recorded once. The sample comprised naive CD8+ T cells sorted from blood. All receptors derive from a woman in her twenties or thirties in good health. Both conserved end residues are part of each CDR3. A D gene is named only where the DNA matches it firmly. Only some rows state a clone size, as once, few, many or a class for expanded clones.

V: TRBV2; D: -; J: TRBJ2-7; size: -; CDR3: CASSPIRDTSYEQYF; DNA: TGTGCCAGCAGCCCCATCCGGGACACATCCTACGAGCAGTACTTC
V: TRBV9; D: TRBD1; J: TRBJ1-2; size: -; CDR3: CASSGSTGANGYTF; DNA: TGTGCCAGCAGCGGGTCGACAGGGGCCAATGGCTACACCTTC
V: TRBV28; D: -; J: TRBJ1-5; size: -; CDR3: CASSFQNQPQHF; DNA: TGTGCCAGCAGTTTCCAGAATCAGCCCCAGCATTTT
V: TRBV5-5; D: -; J: TRBJ1-2; size: -; CDR3: CASSLSEVRGYTF; DNA: TGTGCCAGCAGCTTGTCGGAGGTTCGGGGCTACACCTTC
V: TRBV7-9; D: -; J: TRBJ2-1; size: -; CDR3: CASSSFRTLSYNEQFF; DNA: TGTGCCAGCAGCTCTTTTAGGACTTTGTCCTACAATGAGCAGTTCTTC
V: TRBV5-6; D: TRBD1; J: TRBJ1-1; size: once; CDR3: CASSFGTGGWYTEAFF; DNA: TGTGCCAGCAGCTTCGGGACAGGGGGATGGTACACTGAAGCTTTCTTT
V: TRBV15; D: -; J: TRBJ1-3; size: -; CDR3: CATSRDPFSRGGEDGGNTIYF; DNA: TGTGCCACCAGCAGAGATCCTTTCTCACGGGGAGGCGAAGACGGGGGAAACACCATATATTTT
V: TRBV27; D: -; J: TRBJ2-7; size: -; CDR3: CASSGSSYEQYF; DNA: TGTGCCAGCAGCGGGAGTTCCTACGAGCAGTACTTC
V: TRBV5-6; D: -; J: TRBJ1-1; size: -; CDR3: CASSLGQTEMNTEAFF; DNA: TGTGCCAGCAGCTTAGGCCAGACGGAAATGAACACTGAAGCTTTCTTT
V: TRBV27; D: TRBD2; J: TRBJ2-5; size: -; CDR3: CASRPKRTSGGRGGGTQYF; DNA: TGTGCCAGCAGACCAAAAAGGACTAGCGGAGGGAGAGGCGGAGGGACCCAGTACTTC
V: TRBV11-2; D: TRBD2; J: TRBJ2-7; size: -; CDR3: CASSLGDGLASTYYEQYF; DNA: TGTGCCAGCAGCTTAGGTGATGGACTAGCGTCTACTTACTACGAGCAGTACTTC
V: TRBV7-8; D: -; J: TRBJ2-7; size: -; CDR3: CASSLGTFLGSYEQYF; DNA: TGTGCCAGCAGCTTAGGGACGTTTTTGGGATCCTACGAGCAGTACTTC
V: TRBV27; D: -; J: TRBJ2-1; size: once; CDR3: CASSFGPGAAYNEQFF; DNA: TGTGCCAGCAGTTTCGGGCCGGGAGCCGCCTACAATGAGCAGTTCTTC
V: TRBV2; D: TRBD2; J: TRBJ2-2; size: -; CDR3: CASSLRLAGTTGELFF; DNA: TGTGCCAGCAGCCTTCGACTAGCGGGAACCACCGGGGAGCTGTTTTTT
V: TRBV5-5; D: TRBD2; J: TRBJ2-5; size: -; CDR3: CASSSSGWIQETQYF; DNA: TGTGCCAGCAGCAGTAGCGGGTGGATTCAAGAGACCCAGTACTTC
V: TRBV5-1; D: TRBD2; J: TRBJ2-7; size: -; CDR3: CASSLVAGVAYEQYF; DNA: TGCGCCAGCAGCTTGGTAGCGGGAGTCGCCTACGAGCAGTACTTC
V: TRBV30; D: -; J: TRBJ2-7; size: -; CDR3: CACRVPSSYEQYF; DNA: TGTGCCTGTCGGGTCCCCAGCTCCTACGAGCAGTACTTC
V: TRBV2; D: -; J: TRBJ1-2; size: -; CDR3: CASPPTKPYGYTF; DNA: TGTGCCAGCCCCCCCACCAAGCCCTATGGCTACACCTTC
V: TRBV7-9; D: -; J: TRBJ2-7; size: -; CDR3: CASSRLDSSYEQYF; DNA: TGTGCCAGCAGCAGACTGGACAGCTCCTACGAGCAGTACTTC